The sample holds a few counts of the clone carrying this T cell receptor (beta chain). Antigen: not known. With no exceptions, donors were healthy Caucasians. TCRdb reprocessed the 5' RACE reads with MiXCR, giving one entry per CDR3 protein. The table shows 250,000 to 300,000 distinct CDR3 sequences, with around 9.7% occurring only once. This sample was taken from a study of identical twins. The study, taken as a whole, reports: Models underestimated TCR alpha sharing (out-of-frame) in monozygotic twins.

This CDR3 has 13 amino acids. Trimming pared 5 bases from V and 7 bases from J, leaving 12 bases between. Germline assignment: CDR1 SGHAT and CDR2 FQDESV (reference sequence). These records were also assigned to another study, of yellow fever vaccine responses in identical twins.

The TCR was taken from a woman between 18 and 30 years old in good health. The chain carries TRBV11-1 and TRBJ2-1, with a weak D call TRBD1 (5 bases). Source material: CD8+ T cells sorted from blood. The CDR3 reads CASSRLGPNEQFF. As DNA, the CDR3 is TGTGCCAGCAGCCGTTTGGGGCCAAATGAGCAGTTCTTC.